This T cell receptor beta chain was obtained from a study of OX40 agonist ivuxolimab in advanced cancers. The wider study: Age averaged 60 years (range 23 to 79), and approximately 80% were male.

Points on this clone: Its antigen is unidentified.

This CDR3 comprises 13 residues. CDR1 is SGHVS, CDR2 FNYEAQ, per germline. Unmatched junction bases numbered 4, after V lost 5 bases and J lost 3 bases. Study-wide results and limits: Several nonresponders also turned out to have low normalized T-cell clonal expansion. The CD4+ and CD8+ T cells in the blood had expanded clonally by week 6 at 0.1 to 3.0 mg/kg.

Sequencing was performed with immunoSEQ multiplex PCR; in TCRdb, only in-frame clones are kept and a portion is missing. The sample contains tens of thousands of clones, about 88% of which appear only once. Material: CD4+ or CD8+ T cells sorted from blood, obtained in a trial of the OX40 agonist ivuxolimab. This chain uses TRBV7-6 with TRBJ2-7; 7 nucleotides align to TRBD1. The source of this sequence is an adult with an advanced solid tumor such as melanoma, head and neck, liver or kidney cancer. The CDR3 loop reads CASSLGTVYEQYF. The DNA for the CDR3 is TGTGCCAGCAGCCTCGGGACAGTCTACGAGCAGTACTTC.